The clone carrying this T cell receptor (beta chain) appeared many times. Its antigen is unknown. One junction end disagrees with the germline gene, perhaps due to a read error. This CDR3 is built from 12 residues. CDR1 is MNHNS, CDR2 SASEGT, per germline. Hyperthyroidism is called stable when no ophthalmopathy develops within 18 months of follow-up. PBMCs stemmed from roughly 9.4 ml of fresh peripheral blood. From RNA, the CDR3 regions of TCR beta chains were amplified and sequenced. Second-round multiplex PCR came after first-round RT-PCR with HTBI primers. In TCRdb, the multiplex PCR reads were re-called with MiXCR into one record per CDR3 protein. The table shows hundreds of thousands of distinct CDR3 sequences, with approximately 22% occurring only once. The source of the sample is a study of Graves' ophthalmopathy and Graves' hyperthyroidism. The wider study: There was a collection of peripheral blood at initial diagnosis, before any treatment. Study-wide findings and caveats: Most expanded clonotypes in thyroid above 0.001 frequency also showed up in blood.

V and J are TRBV6-1 and TRBJ2-5, with D possibly matching TRBD1 (5 bases). Sequenced material: peripheral blood. The receptor was isolated from a woman aged 18-35 years with stable Graves' hyperthyroidism. Some clones in this sample may be carry-over from other donors' samples. CDR3 residues: CASSRQQETQHF. Written as DNA, the CDR3 is TGTGCCAGCAGTAGACAGCAAGAGACCCAGCACTTC.